This T cell receptor beta chain originates from a study of blood T cell repertoires in COVID-19. Authors' methods: Amplification of reference gene primers was used by the study to estimate nucleated cell counts. The method was immunoSEQ multiplex PCR; TCRdb's version includes in-frame clones alone and lacks a portion of them. V, J and clone size are those of that table, while D and trimming were read from the DNA. The sample has 50,000 to 70,000 clones; about nine tenths are singletons. This clone appeared once. Sequencing input: peripheral blood. The TCR comes from a woman in her 70s with active COVID-19.

The CDR3 loop reads CASSLDGRRNNEQFF. In DNA, the CDR3 is TGTGCCAGCAGCTTGGACGGGAGGCGGAACAATGAGCAGTTCTTC. The J gene is TRBJ2-1, the V gene TRBV5-4, with 7 bases matching TRBD2. The CDR3 is 15 amino acids. Losses at the gene ends were 0 bases for V and 5 bases for J; bases not matched to a gene: 5. CDR1 SGHNT and CDR2 YYREEE come from the germline V gene (reference sequence).